One sample yielded the 21 T cell receptor beta chains listed below, sequenced in a study of Graves' ophthalmopathy and Graves' hyperthyroidism. Transcripts of RNA were the source for amplifying TCR beta CDR3 regions. First-round RT-PCR relied on HTBI primers, and a second-round multiplex PCR came next. TCRdb fed the multiplex PCR reads into MiXCR, producing one record per CDR3 protein. The sample yields 650,000 to 800,000 distinct CDR3 sequences, approximately 39% seen once. The sequencing sample was made of peripheral blood. The source is an adult man with Graves' ophthalmopathy.

V usage is TRBV24-1 and J usage is TRBJ2-7, with D possibly TRBD2 on 6 matching bases. The length of the CDR3 is 12 residues. The germline V gene has CDR1 KGHDR and CDR2 SFDVKD. CDR3 in DNA: TGTGCTAGAGAGGGACTGCACTACGAGCAGTACTTC. It specifies CAREGLHYEQYF.

This clonotype was counted at least ten times. This chain joins TRBV12-3 or TRBV12-4 and TRBJ2-7; TRBD1 agrees at 8 bases. CDR3 length: 14 residues. V lost 4 bases and J lost 3; bases outside the gene matches: 5. CDR3 in DNA: TGTGCCAGCAGTTCCCGGACAGGGATCTACGAGCAGTACTTC. Translating it yields CASSSRTGIYEQYF.

The V gene is TRBV7-3, the J gene TRBJ2-3; 7 nucleotides match TRBD2. The CDR3 extends over 15 amino acids. The V gene's germline CDR1 is SGHTA and CDR2 FQGTGA. V lost 5 bases, J lost 6 bases, and 11 bases stayed unmatched. CDR3 bases: TGTGCCAGCAGCGTTACTAGCGAGCCCGGCGATACGCAGTATTTT. Protein: CASSVTSEPGDTQYF.

This clonotype was counted at least ten times. V is TRBV12-3 or TRBV12-4 and J is TRBJ1-1; D possibly corresponds to TRBD1 (5 bases). The CDR3 extends over 13 amino acids. The germline V and J ends were trimmed by 0 bases and 3 bases, with 5 bases remaining between them. The CDR3 DNA sequence: TGTGCCAGCAGTTTAGCGACAGACACTGAAGCTTTCTTT. This translates into CASSLATDTEAFF.

Regarding this clonotype: Given a much more abundant clone one base away, this may be a read error. V gene TRBV7-3 combines with J gene TRBJ1-3; D is unresolved. The CDR3 covers 15 residues. Germline assignment: CDR1 SGHTA and CDR2 FQGTGA. Trimming removed 2 bases at V and 4 bases at J, with 12 bases between. In DNA form, the CDR3 reads TGTGCCAGCAGCTTATCAGTAAGGTCAGGAAACACCATATATTTT. Protein sequence: CASSLSVRSGNTIYF. Variable domain in full (rest from reference TRBV7-3 and TRBJ1-3): GAGVSQTPSNKVTEKGKYVELRCDPISGHTALYWYRQSLGQGPEFLIYFQGTGAADDSGLPNDRFFAVRPEGSVSTLKIQRTERGDSAVYLCASSLSVRSGNTIYFGEGSWLTVV.

This clonotype was observed once. J is TRBJ2-2 and V is TRBV7-2, with D possibly TRBD1 on 6 matching bases. Germline values: CDR1 SGHTA, CDR2 FQGNSA. CDR3 length: 16 residues. V was cut by 6 bases and J by 0 bases, with 14 bases left in between. CDR3 in DNA: TGTGCCAGCAGGCCGCCCGGGACACCGAACACCGGGGAGCTGTTTTTT. Its translation is CASRPPGTPNTGELFF.

As concerns this clonotype: The junction shows a germline mismatch at one end, possibly a read error. The chain combines TRBV19 with TRBJ1-6; D is unclear. This CDR3 has 12 amino acids. Per the germline V gene, CDR1 is LNHDA and CDR2 is SQIVND (reference sequence). The CDR3 nucleotides read TGTGCCAGTAGTATAGGGTATTCACTCCTCCACTTT. Translated, it gives CASSIGYSLLHF.

This clonotype was seen ten or more times. The gene calls are TRBV5-1 and TRBJ2-5; 7 nucleotides agree with TRBD1. The CDR3 extends over 15 amino acids. CDR1 is SGHRS and CDR2 is YFSETQ in the germline V gene. Trimming at V came to 4 bases and at J to 3 bases, leaving 9 bases not matched to a gene. The DNA for the CDR3 is TGCGCCAGCAGCAAGGGGGCAGGGGTCGAAGAGACCCAGTACTTC. Its protein is CASSKGAGVEETQYF.

This clonotype was seen ten or more times. The chain combines TRBV24-1 with TRBJ2-7; TRBD1 aligns across 7 bases. In germline, CDR1 is KGHDR, CDR2 SFDVKD. CDR3 length: 14 residues. With V trimmed by 3 bases and J by 2 bases, 3 bases remained unmatched. This CDR3 reads CATSDRGQTYEQYF. The CDR3 DNA reads TGTGCCACCAGTGATAGGGGGCAAACCTACGAGCAGTACTTC.

This clonotype was recorded at least ten times. The gene calls are TRBV24-1 and TRBJ2-5, with a tentative D call TRBD1 (5 bases). Germline lookup yields CDR1 KGHDR and CDR2 SFDVKD. CDR3 length: 13 amino acids. V was shortened by 5 bases and J by 5 bases, with 11 bases between the two germline ends. The CDR3, as DNA: TGTGCCACCAGTGGGACATTCTCGGAGACCCAGTACTTC. Translation: CATSGTFSETQYF.

This clonotype was found many times. The chain recombines TRBV12-5 with TRBJ2-5; D is perhaps TRBD2 (5 bases). V was cut by 6 bases and J by 4 bases, with 12 bases left in between. In germline, CDR1 is LGHNT, CDR2 FRNRAP. The CDR3 spans 13 residues. The DNA for the CDR3 is TGTGCTAGTGGACTAGAGGGATCAGAGACCCAGTACTTC. Its protein product is CASGLEGSETQYF.

V gene TRBV2 combines with J gene TRBJ2-5; tentative D call: TRBD1 (5 bases). The ends were cut back, 4 bases at V and 1 base at J, with 10 bases in the middle. The CDR3 length is 14 residues. Looked up from germline, CDR1 is SNHLY and CDR2 is FYNNEI. In DNA, the CDR3 is TGTGCCAGCAGTGTTGGACACACCCAAGAGACCCAGTACTTC. This encodes CASSVGHTQETQYF.

This clonotype was seen at least ten times. Here the CDR3 reads CASSRDRRTGELFF. In DNA, the CDR3 is TGTGCCAGCAGCCGGGACAGGCGGACCGGGGAGCTGTTTTTT. The V and J genes are TRBV7-2 and TRBJ2-2, with 8 bases aligning to TRBD1. J gave up 5 bases and V 5 bases, and 4 bases lay outside the gene matches. Germline V gene sequence: CDR1 SGHTA, CDR2 FQGNSA. The CDR3 extends over 14 amino acids.

This sequence joins TRBV5-8 and TRBJ2-5; 9 nucleotides agree with TRBD1. Germline V gene sequence: CDR1 SGHTS, CDR2 YDEGEE. This CDR3 has 13 residues. V lost 5 bases, J lost 4 bases, and 3 bases stayed unmatched. This CDR3 is CASSEGQGETQYF. Written as DNA, the CDR3 is TGTGCCAGCAGTGAGGGACAGGGAGAGACCCAGTACTTC.

Only a few counts were recorded for this clonotype. The J gene is TRBJ2-5, the V gene TRBV6-5; 11 bases are a match to TRBD2. This CDR3 is built from 18 residues. J lost 2 bases, V lost 7 bases, and 15 bases had no gene match. Germline loops: CDR1 MNHEY, CDR2 SVGAGI. CDR3 DNA sequence: TGTGCCAGCAAAAGTACGGTAGCGGGAGGGAAGGATCAAGAGACCCAGTACTTC. Protein sequence: CASKSTVAGGKDQETQYF.

This chain uses TRBV5-1 with TRBJ1-4; a weak D match, TRBD1 (5 bases). The CDR3 is 15 amino acids. V shed 7 bases and J shed 4 bases, with 17 bases lying between them. The V gene's germline CDR1 is SGHRS and CDR2 YFSETQ. The CDR3 loop reads CASCPTPDSNEKLFF. The CDR3 nucleotides read TGCGCCAGCTGCCCCACCCCCGACAGTAATGAAAAACTGTTTTTT.

This clonotype occurred many times. In nucleotides, the CDR3 is TGTGCCAGCAGCGGCCTGAGGACTAATGAAAAACTGTTTTTT. Residues: CASSGLRTNEKLFF. The gene calls are TRBV5-8 and TRBJ1-4; D is undetermined. The CDR3 has 14 amino acids. Germline CDR1 SGHTS, CDR2 YDEGEE. The V end lost 4 bases, the J end lost 2 bases, and 9 bases lay between the germline ends.

The CDR3 sequence: CASSQDRERGQFLFSPLHF. For the CDR3, the DNA is TGCGCCAGCAGCCAAGATAGGGAGAGGGGACAGTTCTTATTTTCACCCCTCCACTTT. The genes are TRBV5-1 and TRBJ1-6; 7 nucleotides agree with TRBD1. This CDR3 spans 19 amino acids. Germline CDR1 is SGHRS and CDR2 is YFSETQ. The V and J ends lost 4 bases and 9 bases, in that order; junction bases with no gene match: 22.

The chain couples TRBV29-1 to TRBJ2-5; D uncertain. The CDR3 spans 12 residues. Looked up from germline, CDR1 is SQVTM and CDR2 is ANQGSEA. V lost 8 bases and J lost 7, with 17 bases in between. CDR3 DNA: TGCAGCAGCTTGGTACCCCGAGGGACCCAGTACTTC. Translating it yields CSSLVPRGTQYF.

This chain connects TRBV3-1 to TRBJ1-5; unclear D gene. This CDR3 has 13 residues. Germline CDR1 reads LGHDT; CDR2 reads YNNKEL (reference sequence). Between the trimmed V and J ends, which lost 0 bases and 7 bases, there was a span of 7 bases. The CDR3 loop reads CASSQDVTQPQHF. The CDR3 nucleotides read TGTGCCAGCAGCCAAGACGTTACACAGCCCCAGCATTTT. Full variable domain (remainder filled in from reference TRBV3-1 and TRBJ1-5): DTAVSQTPKYLVTQMGNDKSIKCEQNLGHDTMYWYKQDSKKFLKIMFSYNNKELIINETVPNRFSPKSPDKAHLNLHINSLELGDSAVYFCASSQDVTQPQHFGDGTRLSIL.

Note on this clonotype: A read error may produce the germline difference seen at one junction end. The DNA for the CDR3 is TGTGCCACCCAACGTCCAGGGGGCAACACCGGGGAACTGTTTTTT. Its protein product is CATQRPGGNTGELFF. This sequence joins TRBV15 and TRBJ2-2; TRBD1 aligns across 8 bases. Germline CDR1 and CDR2: LNHNV and YYDKDF (reference sequence). This CDR3 spans 15 amino acids.